These 3 T cell receptor beta chains originate from one sample sequenced in a study of control samples from healthy donors and cancer patients. Sequencing used immunoSEQ multiplex PCR; TCRdb keeps in-frame clones, though not all of them. The table includes about 88,000 clones, 93% detected once. Sequenced material: blood. These receptors came from a man aged 18 to 29 in good health.

The rearrangement uses TRBV4-1 and TRBJ1-3, with a weak D call TRBD1 (5 bases). V lost 0 bases, J lost 0 bases, and 9 bases lay in between. Germline values: CDR1 MGHRA, CDR2 YSYEKL. This CDR3 region has 16 residues. CDR3 nucleotide sequence: TGCGCCAGCAGCCAAGAGGGGGGGTCCTCTGGAAACACCATATATTTT. It encodes CASSQEGGSSGNTIYF.

The chain carries TRBV7-9 and TRBJ1-1; D is uncertain. Germline loops: CDR1 SEHNR, CDR2 FQNEAQ (reference sequence). V lost 1 base to trimming and J lost 1 base, with 10 bases between them. This CDR3 has 15 residues. DNA of the CDR3: TGTGCCAGCAGCTTAGATCAGTATGAGAACACTGAAGCTTTCTTT. Its protein product is CASSLDQYENTEAFF. The variable domain in full, completed from reference TRBV7-9 and TRBJ1-1, reads DTGVSQNPRHKITKRGQNVTFRCDPISEHNRLYWYRQTLGQGPEFLTYFQNEAQLEKSRLLSDRFSAERPKGSFSTLEIQRTEQGDSAMYLCASSLDQYENTEAFFGQGTRLTVV.

The genes are TRBV27 and TRBJ1-1, with TRBD1 identical over 8 bases. J lost 7 bases, V lost 5 bases, and 15 bases had no gene match. CDR3 length: 16 residues. Per the germline V gene, CDR1 is MNHEY and CDR2 is SMNVEV (reference sequence). This CDR3 is CASSPGQAVLSGEAFF. The CDR3 coding sequence is TGTGCCAGCAGTCCGGGACAGGCGGTGTTGTCGGGTGAAGCTTTCTTT.